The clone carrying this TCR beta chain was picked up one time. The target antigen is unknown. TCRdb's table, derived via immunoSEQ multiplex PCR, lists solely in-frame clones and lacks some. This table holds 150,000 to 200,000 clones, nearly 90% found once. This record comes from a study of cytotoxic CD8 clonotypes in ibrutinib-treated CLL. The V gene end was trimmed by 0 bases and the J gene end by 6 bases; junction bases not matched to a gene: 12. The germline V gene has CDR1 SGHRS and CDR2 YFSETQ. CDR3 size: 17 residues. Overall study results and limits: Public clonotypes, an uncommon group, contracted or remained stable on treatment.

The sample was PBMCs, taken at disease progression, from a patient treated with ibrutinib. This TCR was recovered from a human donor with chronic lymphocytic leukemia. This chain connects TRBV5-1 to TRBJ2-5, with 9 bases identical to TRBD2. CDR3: CASSLVNTGTSIQTQYF. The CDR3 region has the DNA TGCGCCAGCAGCTTGGTAAACACCGGGACTAGCATACAGACCCAGTACTTC. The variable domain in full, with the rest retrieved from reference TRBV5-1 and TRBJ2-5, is KAGVTQTPRYLIKTRGQQVTLSCSPISGHRSVSWYQQTPGQGLQFLFEYFSETQRNKGNFPGRFSGRQFSNSRSEMNVSTLELGDSALYLCASSLVNTGTSIQTQYFGPGTRLLVL.